The rows below give T cell receptor beta chains drawn from one sample of a study of CD8 T cells in Susac syndrome. TCRdb ran MiXCR on the immunoSEQ multiplex PCR reads and lists one entry per CDR3 protein. Of some 190,000 distinct CDR3 sequences listed, roughly 95% are singletons. Sequencing was carried out using CD4+ T cells from PBMCs. These receptor sequences come from a human donor in good health. Both conserved end residues are part of each CDR3. D genes are given only for firm matches. Size is omitted from some rows. Given values are once, few, many or a class for expanded clones.

DNA | CDR3 | J | size | D | V
TGTGCCATCCCGGGACCCGCACATTATGGGGCCAACGTCCTGACTTTC | CAIPGPAHYGANVLTF | TRBJ2-6 | NA | NA | TRBV10-3
TGTGCCAGCAGTGAAGCAGGGGGCGCCTACAATGAGCAGTTCTTC | CASSEAGGAYNEQFF | TRBJ2-1 | NA | TRBD1 | TRBV25-1
TGTGCCAGCAGCCAATTTGGGGAGCTGTTTTTT | CASSQFGELFF | TRBJ2-2 | once | NA | TRBV14
TGCAGTGCTGCCGGGACAGATAACTATGGCTACACCTTC | CSAAGTDNYGYTF | TRBJ1-2 | NA | TRBD1 | TRBV20-1
TGTGCCTGGAGTGCGGTCACGGCCACTGAAGCTTTCTTT | CAWSAVTATEAFF | TRBJ1-1 | NA | NA | TRBV30
TGTGCCAGCAGCGTAGCCGGGGTATGGACGTCTGGGGCCAACGTCCTGACTTTC | CASSVAGVWTSGANVLTF | TRBJ2-6 | NA | NA | TRBV9
TGCGCCAGCAGTGAGGGTCTCGAGCAGTACTTC | CASSEGLEQYF | TRBJ2-7 | NA | NA | TRBV10-1
TGTGCCAGCAGCCAAGGAGACCCCGGGGAGCTGTTTTTT | CASSQGDPGELFF | TRBJ2-2 | NA | NA | TRBV3-1
TGTGCCAGCTCTCCCGAAACGGCGGGCCGGGCACCCCTCCACTTT | CASSPETAGRAPLHF | TRBJ1-6 | NA | NA | TRBV18
TGTGCCAGCAGCCAAGATACCGGCGGGCATTACGAGCAGTACTTC | CASSQDTGGHYEQYF | TRBJ2-7 | once | NA | TRBV3-1
TGTGCCACCAGTGATTTGAAAGGGAAGGGGACAGATACGCAGTATTTT | CATSDLKGKGTDTQYF | TRBJ2-3 | NA | NA | TRBV24-1
TGTGCCAGCAGCTTTACCGGGCCCAACAATGAGCAGTTCTTC | CASSFTGPNNEQFF | TRBJ2-1 | NA | NA | TRBV11-2
TGTGCCAGCAGCTTAAGTGTCGGGAGGATCAATGAGCAGTTCTTC | CASSLSVGRINEQFF | TRBJ2-1 | NA | TRBD2 | TRBV7-3
TGTGCCAGCGTCCAGCCTCTCCAAGAGACCCAGTACTTC | CASVQPLQETQYF | TRBJ2-5 | NA | NA | TRBV7-8
TGTGCCAGCAGCCTCCGGGGGGTATCCTACAATGAGCAGTTCTTC | CASSLRGVSYNEQFF | TRBJ2-1 | NA | TRBD2 | TRBV3-1
TGTGCCACCAGCAGAGTGAGACAGCAAGAGACCCAGTACTTC | CATSRVRQQETQYF | TRBJ2-5 | NA | NA | TRBV15
TGTGCCACCAGCTCAAGGGGAAACACTGAAGCTTTCTTT | CATSSRGNTEAFF | TRBJ1-1 | NA | NA | TRBV15
TGTGCCACCAGTTACGGAATTCAGCCCCAGCATTTT | CATSYGIQPQHF | TRBJ1-5 | NA | NA | TRBV24-1
TGTGCCAGCAGCTTAAGCCCCGGCCAGGGGTACTTTGATGAGCAGTTCTTC | CASSLSPGQGYFDEQFF | TRBJ2-1 | once | NA | TRBV7-9
TGTGCCAGCAGCTTCCTAGCGGGGGCCCAAGAGACCCAGTACTTC | CASSFLAGAQETQYF | TRBJ2-5 | NA | TRBD2 | TRBV7-2
TGTGCCACCAGTGACCGGGACAGGGTGAAGGGTGAGCAGTTCTTC | CATSDRDRVKGEQFF | TRBJ2-1 | NA | TRBD1 | TRBV24-1
TGCGCCAGCAGCTTGGTGGGCAGCCTACTCATGAACACTGAAGCTTTCTTT | CASSLVGSLLMNTEAFF | TRBJ1-1 | NA | NA | TRBV5-1
TGCGCCAGCAGCCAGGGGGCTCGAGATACGCAGTATTTT | CASSQGARDTQYF | TRBJ2-3 | NA | TRBD1 | TRBV5-1
TGCGCCAGCAGCCAAATCCCCGGGACTAGCAGCTACAATGAGCAGTTCTTC | CASSQIPGTSSYNEQFF | TRBJ2-1 | NA | TRBD2 | TRBV4-1
TGCAGCGCCGGACAGCGCAACTATGGCTACACCTTC | CSAGQRNYGYTF | TRBJ1-2 | NA | NA | TRBV29-1
TGCAGTGCTCTAAGCGGGAGACGGGAGACCCAGTACTTC | CSALSGRRETQYF | TRBJ2-5 | NA | TRBD2 | TRBV20-1
TGCAGCGGGGCCCGACTAGCGGGCCAAAACATTCAGTACTTC | CSGARLAGQNIQYF | TRBJ2-4 | NA | TRBD2 | TRBV29-1
TGTGCCAGCAGCGCTACACCTGATCGTGACACTGAAGCTTTCTTT | CASSATPDRDTEAFF | TRBJ1-1 | NA | NA | TRBV9
TGTGCCAGCACTCTCCGGCGGCTAGGAGGCGAGACCCAGTACTTC | CASTLRRLGGETQYF | TRBJ2-5 | NA | NA | TRBV5-6
TGTGCCAGTAGTATGACGACAGGGAGCACAGATACGCAGTATTTT | CASSMTTGSTDTQYF | TRBJ2-3 | NA | TRBD1 | TRBV19
TGTGCCAGCAGCTTAGCGTCGGGGGGCGGGCTAGAGCAGTTCTTC | CASSLASGGGLEQFF | TRBJ2-1 | NA | NA | TRBV7-2
TGTGCCAGCAGCCCCTCGGCGGGCAATGAGCAGTTCTTC | CASSPSAGNEQFF | TRBJ2-1 | NA | NA | TRBV3-1
TGCAGCGCCTCGACTAGCGGGGTAAACAATGAGCAGTTCTTC | CSASTSGVNNEQFF | TRBJ2-1 | NA | TRBD2 | TRBV29-1
TGTGCCAGCAGCTTTGGAGATACGCAGTATTTT | CASSFGDTQYF | TRBJ2-3 | few | NA | TRBV5-6
TGTGCCAGCAGCTCAACCGAGACCAGCCAAAGAGGCTACACCTTC | CASSSTETSQRGYTF | TRBJ1-2 | NA | NA | TRBV7-9
TGTGCCAGCTTCCGCCGGCTAGATGGCTACACCTTC | CASFRRLDGYTF | TRBJ1-2 | NA | NA | TRBV6-5
TGTGCCACCAGCAGGAGGGGGCAAGCCCTCAATGAGCAGTTCTTC | CATSRRGQALNEQFF | TRBJ2-1 | NA | TRBD1 | TRBV15